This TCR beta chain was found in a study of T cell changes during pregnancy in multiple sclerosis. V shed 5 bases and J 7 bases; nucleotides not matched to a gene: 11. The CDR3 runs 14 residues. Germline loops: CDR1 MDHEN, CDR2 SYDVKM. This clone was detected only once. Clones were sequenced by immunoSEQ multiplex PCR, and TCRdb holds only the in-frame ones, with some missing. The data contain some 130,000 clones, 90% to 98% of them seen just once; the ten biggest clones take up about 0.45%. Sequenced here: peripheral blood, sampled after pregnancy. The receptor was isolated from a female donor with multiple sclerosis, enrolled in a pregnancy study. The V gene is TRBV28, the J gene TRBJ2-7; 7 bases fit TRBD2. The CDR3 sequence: CASSDLAGVGEQYF. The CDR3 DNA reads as TGTGCCAGCAGTGATCTGGCGGGAGTGGGGGAGCAGTACTTC. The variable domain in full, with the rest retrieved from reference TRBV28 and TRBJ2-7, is DVKVTQSSRYLVKRTGEKVFLECVQDMDHENMFWYRQDPGLGLRLIYFSYDVKMKEKGDIPEGYSVSREKKERFSLILESASTNQTSMYLCASSDLAGVGEQYFGPGTRLTVT.